These 2 T cell receptor beta chains were sequenced from one sample in a study of blood T cell repertoires in COVID-19. Using immunoSEQ multiplex PCR, the repertoire was profiled, and TCRdb retains in-frame clones only, with some absent. Counted here are 20,000 to 30,000 clones, roughly 84% occurring once; the ten biggest clones make up 25% to 35%. What was sequenced was peripheral blood. The receptor source for this set is a human donor in a cohort sampled during active COVID-19.

V is TRBV6-5 and J is TRBJ1-1; perhaps TRBD1 as D (6 bases). The germline V gene encodes CDR1 MNHEY and CDR2 SVGAGI. V lost 6 bases to trimming and J lost 0 bases, with 14 bases between them. The CDR3 runs to 15 residues. The CDR3 sequence is CASRGHMKLNTEAFF. DNA for the CDR3: TGTGCCAGCAGGGGACATATGAAATTGAACACTGAAGCTTTCTTT.

J is TRBJ1-5 and V is TRBV6-6; D is unclear. Trimming removed 4 bases at V and 7 bases at J, with 17 bases between. Germline V gene data show CDR1 as MNHNY and CDR2 as SVGAGI (reference sequence). The CDR3 is made up of 15 amino acids. The CDR3 is CASSSLPTQSQPQHF. The CDR3 DNA reads as TGTGCCAGCAGTTCCCTCCCCACTCAAAGCCAGCCCCAGCATTTT.